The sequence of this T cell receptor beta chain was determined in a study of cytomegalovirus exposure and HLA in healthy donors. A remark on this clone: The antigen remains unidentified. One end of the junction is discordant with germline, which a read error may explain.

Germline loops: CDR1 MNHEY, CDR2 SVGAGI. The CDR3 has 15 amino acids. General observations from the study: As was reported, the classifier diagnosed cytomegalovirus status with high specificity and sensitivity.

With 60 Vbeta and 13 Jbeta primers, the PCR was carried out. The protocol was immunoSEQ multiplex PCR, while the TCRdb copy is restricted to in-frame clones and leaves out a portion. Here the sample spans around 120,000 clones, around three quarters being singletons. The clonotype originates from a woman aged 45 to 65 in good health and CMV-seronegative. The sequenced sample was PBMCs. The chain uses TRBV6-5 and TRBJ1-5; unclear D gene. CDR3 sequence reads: CASSHDRGANQPQNF. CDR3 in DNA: TGTGCCAGCAGTCACGACCGTGGAGCTAATCAGCCCCAGAATTTT.